Presented here are 22 T cell receptor beta chains from one specimen sequenced in a study of blood T cell repertoires in COVID-19. TCRdb keeps only in-frame clones here, not all; method: immunoSEQ multiplex PCR. The data show 68,000 or so clones, 87% seen once. Sequenced material: peripheral blood. These receptors were taken from a man aged 45-65 years with active COVID-19.

This chain links TRBV9 with TRBJ1-4, with a tentative D call TRBD1 (5 bases). This CDR3 region has 18 residues. The V end lost 0 bases, the J end lost 0 bases, and 15 bases lay between the germline ends. Germline V gene lookup returns CDR1 SGDLS and CDR2 YYNGEE. The CDR3 here is CASSVGGTRLTTNEKLFF. DNA of the CDR3: TGTGCCAGCAGCGTAGGAGGGACTCGCCTGACAACTAATGAAAAACTGTTTTTT.

The chain joins TRBV5-1 to TRBJ2-3; a weak D match, TRBD1 (6 bases). The CDR3 consists of 14 residues. The germline V and J ends were trimmed by 0 bases and 1 base, with 6 bases remaining between them. Germline V gene sequence: CDR1 SGHRS, CDR2 YFSETQ. The chain's CDR3 is CASSLAGGTDTQYF. The DNA of the CDR3 is TGCGCCAGCAGCTTGGCAGGGGGCACAGATACGCAGTATTTT.

This chain joins TRBV9 and TRBJ1-2; D not certain. The germline V and J ends were trimmed by 7 bases and 4 bases, with 11 bases remaining between them. The CDR3 has 12 residues. Germline-derived CDR1 and CDR2 are SGDLS and YYNGEE. The CDR3 bases are TGTGCCAGCTGTCAAAACTGCTATGGCTACACCTTC. Residues: CASCQNCYGYTF.

V is TRBV18 and J is TRBJ2-2; TRBD1 might be the D (5 bases). Germline V gene lookup returns CDR1 KGHSH and CDR2 LQKENI. V lost 3 bases, J lost 1 base, and 6 bases lay in between. This CDR3 is built from 14 residues. CDR3 in amino acids: CASSPQGNTGELFF. The CDR3, as DNA: TGTGCCAGCTCACCGCAGGGGAACACCGGGGAGCTGTTTTTT.

A single count supports this clone. CDR3 DNA sequence: TGTGCCAGCAGCTTCTGGCCTGCCTTCAATCAGCCCCAGCATTTT. Translated: CASSFWPAFNQPQHF. The chain recombines TRBV5-6 with TRBJ1-5, with no clear D. The CDR3 is 15 residues long. Trimming stripped 2 bases from V and 3 bases from J, with 12 bases between. Per germline, CDR1 SGHDT and CDR2 YYEEEE.

V and J are TRBV6-5 and TRBJ2-1; TRBD2 aligns across 11 bases. V gave up 5 bases and J gave up 5 bases; unmatched junction bases: 5. The CDR3 consists of 15 residues. Germline lookup yields CDR1 MNHEY and CDR2 SVGAGI. The CDR3 spells CASSPFSGGDNEQFF. In DNA form, the CDR3 reads TGTGCCAGCAGTCCCTTTAGCGGGGGGGACAATGAGCAGTTCTTC.

V gene TRBV7-9 combines with J gene TRBJ2-7; 8 nucleotides match TRBD1. The CDR3 sequence is 17 residues long. The V and J ends lost 4 bases and 2 bases, in that order; junction bases with no gene match: 13. The germline V gene has CDR1 SEHNR and CDR2 FQNEAQ (reference sequence). The DNA for the CDR3 is TGTGCCAGCAGCTCACTGACCAGGGGGCGCGGAACCTACGAGCAGTACTTC. Amino acids: CASSSLTRGRGTYEQYF.

The V gene is TRBV11-2, the J gene TRBJ2-7; 10 positions match TRBD2. Losses at the gene ends were 5 bases for V and 3 bases for J; bases not matched to a gene: 7. The germline V gene has CDR1 SGHAT and CDR2 FQNNGV. The CDR3 consists of 15 residues. The chain's CDR3 is CASSPLAGAFYEQYF. The CDR3 region has the DNA TGTGCCAGCAGCCCCCTAGCGGGGGCGTTCTACGAGCAGTACTTC.

The chain is built from TRBV19 and TRBJ1-1; tentative D call: TRBD1 (5 bases). The CDR3 contains 12 residues. Per the germline V gene, CDR1 is LNHDA and CDR2 is SQIVND (reference sequence). V lost 6 bases and J lost 4, with 9 bases in between. CDR3 coding DNA: TGTGCCAGTAGGGGGGAGGGCACTGAAGCTTTCTTT. Its protein is CASRGEGTEAFF.

This chain joins TRBV7-2 and TRBJ2-2; maybe TRBD1 (6 bases). The CDR3 consists of 16 residues. Trimming took 1 base from V and 6 from J, leaving 15 bases between them. Germline V CDR1 and CDR2: SGHTA, FQGNSA. The CDR3 reads CASSLVQGRAAGELFF. The CDR3, as DNA: TGTGCCAGCAGCTTAGTCCAGGGGCGGGCCGCCGGGGAGCTGTTTTTT.

This clone was found once. This chain uses TRBV7-2 with TRBJ1-2; TRBD1 matches 7 bases. The CDR3 loop spans 14 amino acids. Germline trimming cut 5 bases from V and 8 bases from J; bases unmatched to any gene: 11. Germline V gene data show CDR1 as SGHTA and CDR2 as FQGNSA. This CDR3 is CASSPGQDPSGYTF. CDR3 nucleotide sequence: TGTGCCAGCAGCCCCGGACAGGACCCTTCGGGCTACACCTTC.

The CDR3 protein is CASSMTGEKFF. As DNA, the CDR3 is TGTGCCAGTAGTATGACCGGGGAAAAGTTCTTC. This sequence joins TRBV19 and TRBJ2-1; D possibly corresponds to TRBD2 (5 bases). The V gene lost 3 bases and the J gene lost 14 bases, with 11 bases spanning the gap. The germline V gene has CDR1 LNHDA and CDR2 SQIVND (reference sequence). The CDR3 is 11 amino acids.

In its sample, this clone was seen once. This chain uses TRBV7-2 with TRBJ2-1; D may be TRBD2 (6 bases). Germline CDR1 and CDR2: SGHTA and FQGNSA. With 5 bases removed from V and 3 bases from J, the gap between germline ends came to 14 bases. There are 15 residues in the CDR3. CDR3 in amino acids: CASSAGGGNYNEQFF. The CDR3 DNA follows: TGTGCCAGCAGCGCGGGCGGCGGGAACTACAATGAGCAGTTCTTC. The full variable domain, with the rest looked up from reference TRBV7-2 and TRBJ2-1, is GAGVSQSPSNKVTEKGKDVELRCDPISGHTALYWYRQSLGQGLEFLIYFQGNSAPDKSGLPSDRFSAERTGGSVSTLTIQRTQQEDSAVYLCASSAGGGNYNEQFFGPGTRLTVL.

This chain connects TRBV7-2 to TRBJ2-7, with 11 bases that match TRBD1. V lost 3 bases and J lost 5; bases outside the gene matches: 6. From germline, CDR1 is SGHTA and CDR2 FQGNSA. The CDR3 loop spans 15 amino acids. CDR3 nucleotide sequence: TGTGCCAGCAGCTTTGGGGGGACAGGGGGAGACGAGCAGTACTTC. It specifies CASSFGGTGGDEQYF.

This chain uses TRBV7-2 with TRBJ1-3; TRBD1 is a possible D gene (6 bases). The V gene lost 5 bases and the J gene lost 2 bases, with 16 bases spanning the gap. In germline, CDR1 is SGHTA, CDR2 FQGNSA. CDR3 length equals 16 residues. The CDR3 DNA reads TGTGCCAGCAGCACAAATACAGGGAGCACTGGAAACACCATATATTTT. Translated, it gives CASSTNTGSTGNTIYF.

The CDR3 DNA reads TGTGCCAGCAGTTTGGCCCGGGACAGGGGTGTCTACGAGCAGTACTTC. It yields the protein CASSLARDRGVYEQYF. The rearrangement joins TRBV28 to TRBJ2-7, with 10 bases fitting TRBD1. There are 16 residues in the CDR3. V lost 3 bases, J lost 3 bases, and 8 bases stayed unmatched. Germline V gene lookup returns CDR1 MDHEN and CDR2 SYDVKM.

Only one count was recorded for this clone. The chain uses TRBV7-9 and TRBJ1-4; 8 bases map to TRBD1. Germline values: CDR1 SEHNR, CDR2 FQNEAQ (reference sequence). Trimming took 5 bases from V and 5 from J; bases not matched to a gene: 7. There are 15 residues in the CDR3. The CDR3 DNA reads as TGTGCCAGCAGCCCGCGGGACAGGAACAATGAAAAACTGTTTTTT. It is translated as CASSPRDRNNEKLFF.

This sequence joins TRBV21-1 and TRBJ2-1; TRBD2 is taken as the D call from the table, unchecked against the DNA. TRBV21-1 counts as a pseudogene. The CDR3 is 15 amino acids. CDR3 nucleotides: TGTGCCAGCAGCAAAACGGTCGGCTCCTACAATGAGCAGTTCTTC. As protein: CASSKTVGSYNEQFF.

This clone was detected only once. The chain uses TRBV5-1 and TRBJ2-2; 9 bases line up with TRBD1. Trimming took 4 bases from V and 4 from J; bases not matched to a gene: 5. Germline V CDR1 and CDR2: SGHRS, YFSETQ. This CDR3 region has 15 residues. The CDR3 region is CASSPRTGATGELFF. Written as DNA, the CDR3 is TGCGCCAGCAGCCCCCGGACAGGGGCCACCGGGGAGCTGTTTTTT.

V usage is TRBV28 and J usage is TRBJ1-6; the D gene is possibly TRBD1 (6 bases). The length of the CDR3 is 12 residues. Trimming stripped 5 bases from V and 11 bases from J, with 10 bases between. The V gene's germline CDR1 is MDHEN and CDR2 SYDVKM. Here the CDR3 DNA reads TGTGCCAGCAGTGAGACAGGTACACCCCTCCACTTT. Its translation is CASSETGTPLHF.

V is TRBV7-2 and J is TRBJ2-1; 9 bases are shared with TRBD1. Unmatched junction bases numbered 13, after V lost 10 bases and J lost 9 bases. Germline lookup yields CDR1 SGHTA and CDR2 FQGNSA. The CDR3 is 14 residues long. CDR3 loop: CATIRDRASGEQFF. As DNA, the CDR3 is TGTGCCACCATCCGGGACAGGGCTTCGGGTGAGCAGTTCTTC.

The V call is TRBV19, the J call TRBJ1-1, with 8 bases lining up with TRBD1. V lost 4 bases, J lost 2 bases, and 6 bases stayed unmatched. There are 15 residues in the CDR3. Germline V gene data show CDR1 as LNHDA and CDR2 as SQIVND (reference sequence). The CDR3 loop is CASSTDRGGNTEAFF. CDR3 bases: TGTGCCAGTAGTACCGACAGGGGAGGTAACACTGAAGCTTTCTTT.